What follows are 7 T cell receptor beta chains derived from one specimen sequenced in a study of blood T cell repertoires in COVID-19. Produced via immunoSEQ multiplex PCR; TCRdb's table is partial and in-frame only. The top ten hold around 8% of the sample, which has around 170,000 clones, less than 90% seen once. The sequenced sample consisted of peripheral blood. All receptors derive from a woman between 65 and 79 years old with COVID-19, enrolled during active disease.

The chain employs TRBV18 and TRBJ2-2; possibly TRBD1 for D (6 bases). Germline assignment: CDR1 KGHSH and CDR2 LQKENI. The CDR3 is 15 amino acids. Trimming cost V 5 bases and J 1 base, with 11 bases left between them. CDR3 protein: CASSSRDKNTGELFF. CDR3 in DNA: TGTGCCAGCTCATCCCGGGACAAGAACACCGGGGAGCTGTTTTTT.

The V and J genes are TRBV28 and TRBJ1-1; 7 bases map to TRBD1. J lost 2 bases, V lost 6 bases, and 6 bases had no gene match. The CDR3 runs 14 residues. Germline loops: CDR1 MDHEN, CDR2 SYDVKM. Written as DNA, the CDR3 is TGTGCCAGCAGAATCGACAGGGTCAACACTGAAGCTTTCTTT. The encoded protein is CASRIDRVNTEAFF.

The chain uses TRBV28 and TRBJ1-5, with 8 nucleotides matching TRBD1. The length of the CDR3 is 15 residues. Losses at the gene ends were 5 bases for V and 3 bases for J; bases not matched to a gene: 6. Germline values: CDR1 MDHEN, CDR2 SYDVKM. The CDR3 region is CASSRLRGLNQPQHF. Written as DNA, the CDR3 is TGTGCCAGCAGTCGCCTCAGGGGGCTCAATCAGCCCCAGCATTTT.

The genes are TRBV7-6 and TRBJ2-6, with D unresolved. This CDR3 is built from 15 residues. Germline V CDR1 and CDR2: SGHVS, FNYEAQ. Trimming pared 3 bases from V and 2 bases from J, leaving 8 bases between. The DNA for the CDR3 is TGTGCCAGCAGCTTCGACAAAGCTGGGGCCAACGTCCTGACTTTC. Protein sequence: CASSFDKAGANVLTF.

CDR3 protein: CATSDPRQGANQPQHF. CDR3 coding DNA: TGTGCCACCAGTGACCCTCGACAGGGGGCGAACCAGCCCCAGCATTTT. This chain joins TRBV24-1 and TRBJ1-5; 10 nucleotides align to TRBD1. Germline trimming cut 4 bases from V and 7 bases from J; bases unmatched to any gene: 9. The CDR3 runs to 16 residues. Germline V CDR1 and CDR2: KGHDR, SFDVKD.

The genes are TRBV6-2 or TRBV6-3 and TRBJ2-3; TRBD2 matches at 7 bases. V lost 0 bases and J lost 8; bases outside the gene matches: 14. The CDR3 consists of 17 residues. Germline CDR1 MNHEY, CDR2 SVGEGT. CDR3 nucleotide sequence: TGTGCCAGCAGTTACTCGGAGCGGGGCCCCACGCCAGGTACGCAGTATTTT. It yields the protein CASSYSERGPTPGTQYF.

The V and J genes are TRBV5-1 and TRBJ2-1, with 8 bases fitting TRBD2. The germline V gene encodes CDR1 SGHRS and CDR2 YFSETQ. V trimming: 0 bases; J trimming: 9 bases; junction bases outside the gene matches: 2. There are 13 residues in the CDR3. In nucleotides, the CDR3 is TGCGCCAGCAGCTTGGTACTAGCGGCTGAGCAGTTCTTC. Amino acid sequence: CASSLVLAAEQFF.